This T cell receptor (beta chain) was captured in a study of T cells after yellow fever vaccination. Overall study results and limits: The booster saw the reappearance of most primary-vaccination clones (about 95% CD4, about 90% CD8).

Germline assignment: CDR1 DFQATT and CDR2 SNEGSKA (reference sequence). The CDR3 extends over 14 amino acids. The V end was cut by 0 bases, the J end by 4 bases, with 11 bases between. Via MiXCR, TCRdb re-called the 5' RACE reads, giving one row per CDR3 protein. The profile shows about 310,000 distinct CDR3 sequences, less than 4.5% of them singletons. For this clonotype: The target antigen is unknown.

Sequencing used PBMCs, obtained on the day of the yellow fever booster vaccination. The sequence was obtained from a man aged 18-30 years who received the YFV17D yellow fever vaccine. V usage is TRBV20-1 and J usage is TRBJ2-3; D might be TRBD2 (5 bases). This CDR3 is CSARDPRGADTQYF. For the CDR3, the DNA is TGCAGTGCTAGAGATCCCCGGGGAGCAGATACGCAGTATTTT.